Listed below are T cell receptor beta chains from one sample, sequenced in a study of Graves' ophthalmopathy and Graves' hyperthyroidism. Each CDR3 protein gets one entry after TCRdb re-called the multiplex PCR reads with MiXCR. The data contain roughly 220,000 distinct CDR3 sequences, around 42% of them singletons. Sequencing used peripheral blood. The origin of the receptors is an adult man with Graves' ophthalmopathy. Each CDR3 is given with its conserved first and last residue. A D gene is named only where the DNA matches it firmly. Clone size is shown for a subset of rows, as once, few, many or a class of expanded clone.

CDR3	DNA	length	D	size	V	J
CASSAMEGTEAFF	TGTGCCAGCAGCGCTATGGAGGGCACTGAAGCTTTCTTT	13	.	many	TRBV7-2	TRBJ1-1
CSLDSGNTIYF	TGCAGCCTTGACTCTGGAAACACCATATATTTT	11	.	.	TRBV29-1	TRBJ1-3
CATSDQTGSHPYEQYF	TGTGCCACCAGTGATCAAACAGGGAGCCACCCCTACGAGCAGTACTTC	16	.	few	TRBV24-1	TRBJ2-7
CASSLDPSGSQETQYF	TGTGCCAGCAGCTTAGACCCGAGCGGGTCCCAAGAGACCCAGTACTTC	16	.	many	TRBV7-8	TRBJ2-5
CASSPGAGTAYEQYF	TGTGCCAGTAGTCCAGGGGCCGGGACGGCCTACGAGCAGTACTTC	15	.	.	TRBV10-3	TRBJ2-7
CASWDRSNTEAFF	TGCGCCAGCTGGGACAGGTCGAACACTGAAGCTTTCTTT	13	TRBD1	few	TRBV10-1	TRBJ1-1
CASSWDRGSRTGELFF	TGTGCCAGCAGCTGGGACAGGGGGAGTAGGACCGGGGAGCTGTTTTTT	16	TRBD1	.	TRBV7-8	TRBJ2-2
CASRASFANTGELFF	TGTGCCAGCAGGGCGTCCTTCGCGAACACCGGGGAGCTGTTTTTT	15	.	.	TRBV9	TRBJ2-2
CASSSLAGETQYF	TGTGCCAGCAGCTCCCTAGCGGGAGAGACCCAGTACTTC	13	TRBD2	.	TRBV5-5	TRBJ2-5
CASREGVEAFF	TGCGCCAGCAGGGAGGGGGTTGAAGCTTTCTTT	11	.	.	TRBV10-2	TRBJ1-1
CASSPMKTYGYTF	TGTGCCAGCAGTCCGATGAAGACCTATGGCTACACCTTC	13	.	few	TRBV6-5	TRBJ1-2
CATSDHDRTANTGELFF	TGTGCCACCAGTGACCACGACAGGACCGCGAACACCGGGGAGCTGTTTTTT	17	.	few	TRBV24-1	TRBJ2-2
CSVGATGGARGYTF	TGCAGCGTTGGGGCGACAGGGGGGGCACGGGGCTACACCTTC	14	TRBD1	.	TRBV29-1	TRBJ1-2
CASSPRTKAYEQYF	TGTGCCAGCAGCCCCCGGACCAAAGCCTACGAGCAGTACTTC	14	.	few	TRBV7-9	TRBJ2-7
CASSLSTGNTEAFF	TGTGCCAGCAGCTTAAGTACCGGGAACACTGAAGCTTTCTTT	14	.	few	TRBV7-2	TRBJ1-1
CASSFGSAGNTIYF	TGTGCCAGCAGCTTCGGGTCAGCTGGAAACACCATATATTTT	14	.	few	TRBV7-9	TRBJ1-3
CASSQDPASYEQYF	TGTGCCAGCAGCCAGGACCCAGCCTCCTACGAGCAGTACTTC	14	.	.	TRBV12-3/TRBV12-4	TRBJ2-7
CASSQQSDRGHGYTF	TGTGCCAGCAGCCAACAATCTGACAGGGGGCATGGCTACACCTTC	15	TRBD1	few	TRBV5-8	TRBJ1-2
CASSVGGGDSPLHF	TGTGCCAGCAGCGTAGGAGGGGGCGATTCACCCCTCCACTTT	14	TRBD1	many	TRBV9	TRBJ1-6
CASSPTLTYQYF	TGTGCCAGCAGTCCCACTTTGACTTACCAGTACTTC	12	.	few	TRBV6-5	TRBJ2-5
CASSSPRRQGVETQYF	TGTGCCAGCAGTTCCCCCCGAAGGCAGGGGGTCGAGACCCAGTACTTC	16	TRBD1	.	TRBV10-3	TRBJ2-5
CASSLAEAGGDRDPLHF	TGTGCCAGCAGCTTAGCTGAGGCCGGGGGGGACCGTGATCCCCTCCACTTT	17	.	.	TRBV7-9	TRBJ1-6
CASSPQPGQGSNQPQHF	TGTGCCAGCAGTCCCCAGCCGGGACAGGGGAGCAATCAGCCCCAGCATTTT	17	TRBD1	.	TRBV28	TRBJ1-5
CATSDSGSGYTF	TGTGCCACCAGTGACTCCGGGAGTGGCTACACCTTC	12	.	many	TRBV24-1	TRBJ1-2
CASSEEITETQYF	TGTGCCAGCAGTGAGGAGATTACAGAGACCCAGTACTTC	13	.	few	TRBV2	TRBJ2-5
CSVGNRELFF	TGCAGCGTTGGAAACCGGGAGCTGTTTTTT	10	.	few	TRBV29-1	TRBJ2-2
CSVGSPPGSGAFF	TGCAGCGTCGGATCCCCTCCGGGATCGGGAGCTTTCTTT	13	.	.	TRBV29-1	TRBJ1-1
CASSYRPGTGGYGYTF	TGTGCCAGCAGTTACCGTCCCGGGACAGGGGGCTATGGCTACACCTTC	16	TRBD1	.	TRBV2	TRBJ1-2
CASSFEAGGTEAFF	TGCGCCAGCAGCTTCGAAGCTGGGGGGACTGAAGCTTTCTTT	14	.	.	TRBV5-5	TRBJ1-1
CSVDLGRRTEAFF	TGCAGCGTTGATCTGGGGCGAAGGACTGAAGCTTTCTTT	13	.	many	TRBV29-1	TRBJ1-1
CSPLSGSSSYEQYF	TGCAGTCCCCTTAGCGGGAGTTCTTCCTACGAGCAGTACTTC	14	TRBD2	.	TRBV20-1	TRBJ2-7
CSAGRAMADTQYF	TGCAGCGCCGGGAGGGCCATGGCAGATACGCAGTATTTT	13	TRBD2	.	TRBV29-1	TRBJ2-3
CASSQGGTGSSYEQYF	TGTGCCAGCAGCCAAGGAGGGACAGGGAGCTCCTACGAGCAGTACTTC	16	TRBD1	.	TRBV2	TRBJ2-7
CASSDDPRRSGANVLTF	TGTGCCAGCAGCGACGACCCCCGGCGCTCTGGGGCCAACGTCCTGACTTTC	17	.	few	TRBV9	TRBJ2-6
CASSPRDRGVGYIF	TGTGCCAGCAGCCCCCGGGACAGGGGAGTTGGCTACATCTTC	14	TRBD1	.	TRBV7-2	TRBJ1-2
CSHLSGNTIYF	TGCAGCCACCTTTCTGGAAACACCATATATTTT	11	.	many	TRBV29-1	TRBJ1-3
CASSVGSNYEQYF	TGTGCCAGCAGCGTAGGAAGTAACTACGAGCAGTACTTC	13	.	.	TRBV7-3	TRBJ2-7